This record concerns one T cell receptor (beta chain) sequence. This entry belongs to a study of T cell responses to AZD1222 COVID-19 vaccine. This CDR3 contains 21 residues. V shed 3 bases and J 0 bases; nucleotides not matched to a gene: 16. The germline V gene has CDR1 LNHNV and CDR2 YYDKDF (reference sequence). Only in-frame clones appear in the TCRdb table, and some are missing; sequencing was by immunoSEQ multiplex PCR. Of over 110,000 clones listed, around 93% are singletons. Sequencing used peripheral blood, obtained on day 0 of AZD1222 vaccination. The sequence was collected from an adult in good health. The chain combines TRBV15 with TRBJ2-6; TRBD1 aligns across 8 bases. CDR3 coding DNA: TGTGCCACCAGCAGCTACCTCGATCCCGGGACAGGTAGCTCTGGGGCCAACGTCCTGACTTTC. It codes for CATSSYLDPGTGSSGANVLTF.